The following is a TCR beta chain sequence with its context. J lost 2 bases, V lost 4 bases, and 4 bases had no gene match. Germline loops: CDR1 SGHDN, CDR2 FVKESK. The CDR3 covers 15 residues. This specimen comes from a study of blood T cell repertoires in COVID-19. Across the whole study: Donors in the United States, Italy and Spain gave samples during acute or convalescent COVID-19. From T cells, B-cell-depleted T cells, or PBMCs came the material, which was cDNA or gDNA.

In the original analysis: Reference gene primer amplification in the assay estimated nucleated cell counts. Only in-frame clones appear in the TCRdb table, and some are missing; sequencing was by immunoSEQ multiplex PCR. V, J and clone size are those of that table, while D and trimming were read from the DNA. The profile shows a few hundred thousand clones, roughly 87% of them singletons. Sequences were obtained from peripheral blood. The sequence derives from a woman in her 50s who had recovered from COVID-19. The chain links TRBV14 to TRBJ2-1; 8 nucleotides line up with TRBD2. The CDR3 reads CASSLISGAYNEQFF. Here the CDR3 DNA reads TGTGCCAGCAGCCTGATTAGCGGGGCCTACAATGAGCAGTTCTTC.